This entry lists 31 T cell receptor beta chains sequenced from one sample in a study of cytomegalovirus exposure and HLA in healthy donors. It was with 60 Vbeta and 13 Jbeta primers that the PCR ran. Measured with immunoSEQ multiplex PCR; TCRdb has only the in-frame clones, and not every one. The sample records approximately 130,000 clones, roughly four fifths being singletons. The sample comprised PBMCs. The source of these receptors is a man aged 18 to 30 in good health and CMV-seronegative.

V usage is TRBV7-9 and J usage is TRBJ1-2; D remains unclear. The ends were cut back, 5 bases at V and 0 bases at J, with 10 bases in the middle. Per the germline V gene, CDR1 is SEHNR and CDR2 is FQNEAQ (reference sequence). The CDR3 is 14 amino acids. This CDR3 is CASSVAGANYGYTF. CDR3 nucleotide sequence: TGTGCCAGCAGCGTGGCCGGGGCTAACTATGGCTACACCTTC.

This chain links TRBV6-5 with TRBJ1-1; D uncertain. In germline, CDR1 is MNHEY, CDR2 SVGAGI. This CDR3 comprises 16 residues. Trimming removed 2 bases from V and 1 base from J, with 14 bases in between. The CDR3 spells CASSYTRNHRNTEAFF. For the CDR3, the DNA is TGTGCCAGCAGTTACACCCGAAATCACAGGAACACTGAAGCTTTCTTT.

In its sample, this clone was seen a few times. The CDR3 sequence is CATSRDRGPDTQYF. The CDR3 nucleotides read TGTGCCACCAGCAGAGATCGAGGCCCAGATACGCAGTATTTT. This rearrangement joins TRBV15 to TRBJ2-3; D not certain. The CDR3 contains 14 residues. The V and J ends lost 0 bases and 4 bases respectively, with 8 bases between them. CDR1 is LNHNV and CDR2 is YYDKDF in the germline V gene (reference sequence). Drawing the rest from reference TRBV15 and TRBJ2-3, the complete variable domain is DAMVIQNPRYQVTQFGKPVTLSCSQTLNHNVMYWYQQKSSQAPKLLFHYYDKDFNNEADTPDNFQSRRPNTSFCFLDIRSPGLGDTAMYLCATSRDRGPDTQYFGPGTRLTVL.

J is TRBJ1-1 and V is TRBV7-9; tentative D call: TRBD1 (5 bases). The V gene's germline CDR1 is SEHNR and CDR2 FQNEAQ (reference sequence). CDR3 size: 12 residues. V dropped 4 bases and J dropped 10 bases, with 13 bases sitting between them. The CDR3 here is CASSSGLTGAFF. The CDR3 coding sequence is TGTGCCAGCAGCTCGGGACTGACGGGAGCTTTCTTT.

The chain employs TRBV7-2 and TRBJ1-4; tentatively, D is TRBD1 (6 bases). From germline, CDR1 is SGHTA and CDR2 FQGNSA. The CDR3 sequence is 15 residues long. The V end was cut by 5 bases, the J end by 4 bases, with 14 bases between. The CDR3 protein is CASSRSTGINEKLFF. The CDR3 DNA reads as TGTGCCAGCAGCCGTTCGACAGGCATTAATGAAAAACTGTTTTTT.

This chain links TRBV2 with TRBJ2-5; the D gene is possibly TRBD2 (6 bases). CDR1 and CDR2 from the germline V gene are SNHLY and FYNNEI. Trimming took off 5 bases at V and 2 bases at J, with 18 bases between the two ends. There are 16 residues in the CDR3. The CDR3 DNA follows: TGTGCCAGCAGTATAGGGACTCCCGGTCAGCAAGAGACCCAGTACTTC. This encodes CASSIGTPGQQETQYF.

This clone showed up just once. This chain links TRBV5-4 with TRBJ2-5, with 15 positions matching TRBD2. This CDR3 is 16 amino acids long. V trimming: 4 bases; J trimming: 4 bases; junction bases outside the gene matches: 5. Germline values: CDR1 SGHNT, CDR2 YYREEE (reference sequence). The CDR3 loop reads CASSRTSGGAGETQYF. The CDR3 coding sequence is TGTGCCAGCAGCAGGACTAGCGGGGGGGCCGGAGAGACCCAGTACTTC.

Note on this clone: The sample has other DNA sequences that encode this CDR3 too. The J gene is TRBJ1-2, the V gene TRBV5-1, with 8 nucleotides matching TRBD1. CDR1 is SGHRS, CDR2 YFSETQ, per germline. With V trimmed by 4 bases and J by 7 bases, 6 bases remained unmatched. This CDR3 is 13 amino acids long. The CDR3: CASSGTGGPGYTF. CDR3 coding DNA: TGCGCCAGCAGCGGAACAGGGGGTCCTGGCTACACCTTC.

This clone has just a few counts. This chain connects TRBV6-5 to TRBJ2-2, with 7 bases matching TRBD2. The CDR3 has 14 amino acids. Germline CDR1 reads MNHEY; CDR2 reads SVGAGI. The V and J ends lost 0 bases and 6 bases, in that order; junction bases with no gene match: 1. CDR3: CASSYSSGAGELFF. The CDR3 bases are TGTGCCAGCAGTTACTCGAGCGGGGCCGGGGAGCTGTTTTTT.

This chain uses TRBV10-3 with TRBJ2-7, with TRBD2 identical over 8 bases. The junction had 7 bases not matched to a gene; V was cut back by 6 bases and J by 0 bases. The CDR3 contains 15 residues. Looked up from germline, CDR1 is ENHRY and CDR2 is SYGVKD. The CDR3 nucleotides are TGTGCCATCAGGGGGGACGGGGGGGACTCCTACGAGCAGTACTTC. This sequence encodes CAIRGDGGDSYEQYF.

V is TRBV2 and J is TRBJ2-7; TRBD2 agrees at 8 bases. The CDR3 loop spans 13 amino acids. Germline CDR1 is SNHLY and CDR2 is FYNNEI. V dropped 4 bases and J dropped 1; count of bases not matched to a gene: 0. CDR3 nucleotides: TGTGCCAGCAGTGGCGGGGGGTCCTACGAGCAGTACTTC. Amino acid sequence: CASSGGGSYEQYF.

The chain is built from TRBV6-7 and TRBJ1-6, with D maybe TRBD1 (5 bases). TRBV6-7 falls under the ORF class, with uncertain function. This CDR3 region has 9 residues. V lost 6 bases to trimming and J lost 16 bases, with 7 bases between them. CDR3 nucleotides: TGTGCCAGCAGGGGGCCTCTCCACTTT. It codes for CASRGPLHF.

The CDR3 protein is CASRSGRGGTPNYGYTF. The DNA for the CDR3 is TGTGCCAGCAGATCCGGGCGGGGGGGAACCCCTAACTATGGCTACACCTTC. The chain has TRBV5-4 and TRBJ1-2; D may be TRBD1 (5 bases). Germline loops: CDR1 SGHNT, CDR2 YYREEE (reference sequence). CDR3 size: 17 residues. Between the trimmed V and J ends, which lost 5 bases and 0 bases, there was a span of 20 bases. Complete variable domain (other parts from reference TRBV5-4 and TRBJ1-2): ETGVTQSPTHLIKTRGQQVTLRCSSQSGHNTVSWYQQALGQGPQFIFQYYREEENGRGNFPPRFSGLQFPNYSSELNVNALELDDSALYLCASRSGRGGTPNYGYTFGSGTRLTVV.

The chain joins TRBV5-6 to TRBJ2-5, with TRBD1 identical over 10 bases. The CDR3 is 15 amino acids. CDR1 and CDR2 (germline): SGHDT, YYEEEE. V lost 7 bases and J lost 4; bases outside the gene matches: 10. The CDR3 sequence: CASSVHGTGAETQYF. CDR3 nucleotide sequence: TGTGCCAGCTCTGTACATGGGACAGGGGCAGAGACCCAGTACTTC.

The chain uses TRBV21-1 and TRBJ1-2; the tabulated D call, TRBD1, remains unverified against the DNA. TRBV21-1 is shown as a pseudogene. This CDR3 contains 15 residues. The CDR3 here is CASSKGDREAFGYTF. Here the CDR3 DNA reads TGTGCCAGCAGCAAAGGGGACAGGGAGGCATTTGGCTACACCTTC.

This clone came up a few times. The V and J genes are TRBV6-5 and TRBJ2-2; D might be TRBD2 (5 bases). Germline CDR1 reads MNHEY; CDR2 reads SVGAGI. Trimming left V 7 bases short and J 5 bases short, with 8 bases between. The CDR3 is 12 amino acids. In nucleotides, the CDR3 is TGTGCCAGCAACGGGATTACCGGGGAGCTGTTTTTT. Its protein is CASNGITGELFF.

This clone was seen only a few times. The rearrangement joins TRBV11-2 to TRBJ1-6; 8 bases match TRBD1. Germline V lookup: CDR1 SGHAT, CDR2 FQNNGV. The CDR3 totals 14 residues. Trimming took 6 bases from V and 7 from J; bases not matched to a gene: 5. The CDR3, as DNA: TGTGCCAGCAGTCGGACAGGGTCCAATTCACCCCTCCACTTT. Its protein is CASSRTGSNSPLHF.

This clone has only a few counts. The rearrangement links TRBV6-1 to TRBJ2-4; 10 bases map to TRBD1. V lost 4 bases, J lost 5 bases, and 5 bases stayed unmatched. Germline values: CDR1 MNHNS, CDR2 SASEGT. The CDR3 has 15 amino acids. CDR3 sequence reads: CASSGAGTGENIQYF. CDR3 nucleotide sequence: TGTGCCAGCAGTGGGGCCGGGACAGGGGAAAACATTCAGTACTTC.

This clone was recorded once. The chain couples TRBV21-1 to TRBJ1-2; the table names TRBD1, a call not compared with the DNA. TRBV21-1 is a listed pseudogene. The CDR3 has 15 residues. CDR3 nucleotide sequence: TGTGCCAGCAGCAAAGCGAAGAGAGGAGGGGGCGGCTACACCTTC. It translates to CASSKAKRGGGGYTF.

V and J are TRBV2 and TRBJ2-7, with TRBD2 as a possible D gene (5 bases). CDR1 SNHLY and CDR2 FYNNEI come from the germline V gene. The CDR3 spans 15 residues. V lost 4 bases and J lost 0, with 13 bases in between. CDR3 nucleotides: TGTGCCAGCAGTGCGTCGCGGGTGAGCTCCTACGAGCAGTACTTC. Translating it yields CASSASRVSSYEQYF.

This chain uses TRBV27 with TRBJ1-5; 8 positions agree with TRBD1. V lost 6 bases to trimming and J lost 7 bases; unmatched junction nucleotides: 8. CDR3 size: 14 residues. In germline, CDR1 is MNHEY, CDR2 SMNVEV (reference sequence). The CDR3 DNA follows: TGTGCCAGCAGCCACGGACAGGGCGGACAGCCCCAGCATTTT. Its protein product is CASSHGQGGQPQHF.

The rearrangement joins TRBV5-8 to TRBJ2-1, with D possibly matching TRBD2 (7 bases). This CDR3 contains 15 residues. Trimming took 7 bases from V and 5 from J, leaving 19 bases between them. Germline V gives CDR1 SGHTS, CDR2 YDEGEE. CDR3 protein: CASLRRGGINNEQFF. CDR3 DNA: TGTGCCAGCTTGAGGAGGGGGGGAATTAACAATGAGCAGTTCTTC.

The chain recombines TRBV6-4 with TRBJ2-6; D remains ambiguous. The CDR3 loop spans 14 amino acids. Germline V gene sequence: CDR1 MRHNA, CDR2 SNTAGT. V was clipped by 6 bases and J by 4 bases, with 10 bases between them. CDR3 residues: CASSPFLGANVLTF. The DNA of the CDR3 is TGTGCCAGCAGCCCCTTCCTGGGGGCCAACGTCCTGACTTTC.

The chain links TRBV29-1 to TRBJ1-2; no definite D call. This CDR3 is built from 13 residues. V lost 4 bases and J lost 5, with 14 bases in between. Germline V lookup: CDR1 SQVTM, CDR2 ANQGSEA. The CDR3 coding sequence is TGCAGCGTTGGGGAATGGGGAGCTTATGGCTACACCTTC. Protein: CSVGEWGAYGYTF.

This chain links TRBV29-1 with TRBJ2-5; 8 nucleotides line up with TRBD1. After removal of 7 bases from V and 2 bases from J, the junction contained 6 bases not matched to a gene. Germline assignment: CDR1 SQVTM and CDR2 ANQGSEA. The CDR3 spans 13 residues. CDR3 sequence (DNA): TGCAGCGCCTTTGGACAGGGACAAGAGACCCAGTACTTC. It codes for CSAFGQGQETQYF.

The sample holds a few counts of this clone. This chain links TRBV14 with TRBJ2-1; TRBD2 matches at 9 bases. The CDR3 length is 17 residues. Germline loops: CDR1 SGHDN, CDR2 FVKESK. The ends lost 2 bases at V and 9 bases at J; junction bases unmatched: 14. Here the CDR3 DNA reads TGTGCCAGCAGCCAAATCGGAGCCGCGGGGGGGCCAAGTGAGCAGTTCTTC. It is translated as CASSQIGAAGGPSEQFF.

J is TRBJ2-3 and V is TRBV7-2; the D is unclear. The germline V gene has CDR1 SGHTA and CDR2 FQGNSA. V lost 2 bases to trimming and J lost 6 bases, with 6 bases between them. The CDR3 spans 12 residues. The CDR3 region has the DNA TGTGCCAGCAGCTTAAGCGTGGATACGCAGTATTTT. This sequence encodes CASSLSVDTQYF.

The rearrangement links TRBV9 to TRBJ1-6, with 7 bases that match TRBD1. Germline CDR1 SGDLS, CDR2 YYNGEE. This CDR3 has 13 residues. Trimming at V came to 3 bases and at J to 10 bases, leaving 4 bases not matched to a gene. CDR3 residues: CASSDDRDSPLHF. The CDR3 DNA reads as TGTGCCAGCAGCGATGACAGGGACTCACCCCTCCACTTT.

This clone was counted between two and nine times. The chain employs TRBV7-2 and TRBJ1-1; perhaps TRBD1 as D (5 bases). Germline CDR1 reads SGHTA; CDR2 reads FQGNSA. Trimming removed 1 base from V and 6 bases from J, with 15 bases in between. The CDR3 runs 15 residues. The CDR3 nucleotides are TGTGCCAGCAGCTTAGTCGGTAGGGGCTTCCCTGAAGCTTTCTTT. Its protein is CASSLVGRGFPEAFF.

The sample holds a few counts of this clone. A read error may account for a junction end that differs from germline. The chain employs TRBV4-1 and TRBJ1-2; no definite D call. Germline-derived CDR1 and CDR2 are MGHRA and YSYEKL. This CDR3 is built from 12 residues. The CDR3 sequence is CASSQAGSVRLF. In DNA form, the CDR3 reads TGCGCCAGCAGCCAAGCTGGTAGCGTGCGCCTCTTC.

This clone came up once. The chain couples TRBV27 to TRBJ2-3; D call uncertain. The CDR3 loop spans 12 amino acids. V was clipped by 5 bases and J by 5 bases, with 8 bases between them. From germline, CDR1 is MNHEY and CDR2 SMNVEV (reference sequence). The CDR3 DNA follows: TGTGCCAGCAGTCACTATAGAGATACGCAGTATTTT. Protein sequence: CASSHYRDTQYF.